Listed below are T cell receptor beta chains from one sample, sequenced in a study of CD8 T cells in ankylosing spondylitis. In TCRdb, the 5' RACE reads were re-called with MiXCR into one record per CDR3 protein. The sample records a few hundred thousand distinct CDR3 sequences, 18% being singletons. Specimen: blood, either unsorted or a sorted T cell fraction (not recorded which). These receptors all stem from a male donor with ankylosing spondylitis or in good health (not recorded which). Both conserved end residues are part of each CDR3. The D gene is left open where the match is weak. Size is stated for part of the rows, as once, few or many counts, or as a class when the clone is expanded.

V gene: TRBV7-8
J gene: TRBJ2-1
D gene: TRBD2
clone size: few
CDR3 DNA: TGTGCCAGCAGCCCAGCCTATAGCGGGGAGGTACGTGAGCAGTTCTTC
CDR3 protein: CASSPAYSGEVREQFF

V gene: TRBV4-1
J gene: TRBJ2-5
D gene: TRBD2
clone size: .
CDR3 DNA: TGCGCCAGCAGCCAAGTTCCGGGACTAGCGGGAAGGTCCGGGGAGACCCAGTACTTC
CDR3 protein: CASSQVPGLAGRSGETQYF

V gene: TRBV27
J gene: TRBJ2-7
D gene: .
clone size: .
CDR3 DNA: TGTGCCAGCAGCCCTAGACTAGGTGGGCTTACCTACGAGCAGTACTTC
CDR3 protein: CASSPRLGGLTYEQYF

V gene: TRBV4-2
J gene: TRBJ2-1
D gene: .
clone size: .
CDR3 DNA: TGTGCCAGCAGCCAAGAGGCTGATTCCTACAATGAGCAGTTCTTC
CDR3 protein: CASSQEADSYNEQFF

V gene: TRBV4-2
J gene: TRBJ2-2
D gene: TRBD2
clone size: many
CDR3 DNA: TGTGCCAGCAGCCAAGATCCCGGGGCGGCGGGGGCCGGGGAGCTGTTTTTT
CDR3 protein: CASSQDPGAAGAGELFF

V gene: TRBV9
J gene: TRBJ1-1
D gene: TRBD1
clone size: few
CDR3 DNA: TGTGCCAGCAGCGTAGAAACAGGGGACGGAACTGAAGCTTTCTTT
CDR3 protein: CASSVETGDGTEAFF

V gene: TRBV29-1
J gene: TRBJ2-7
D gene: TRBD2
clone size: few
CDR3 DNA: TGCAGCGTTGAAAAAGCGGGGCACAGCTCCTACGAGCAGTACTTC
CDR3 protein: CSVEKAGHSSYEQYF

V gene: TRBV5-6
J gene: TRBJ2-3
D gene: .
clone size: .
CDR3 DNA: TGTGCCAGCAGCCCGGACCCCTATACGCAGTATTTT
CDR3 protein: CASSPDPYTQYF

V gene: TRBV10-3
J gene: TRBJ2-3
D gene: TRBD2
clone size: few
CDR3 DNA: TGTGCCATCAGTGAGTCGGCTAGCGGGATCATCACAGATACGCAGTATTTT
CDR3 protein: CAISESASGIITDTQYF

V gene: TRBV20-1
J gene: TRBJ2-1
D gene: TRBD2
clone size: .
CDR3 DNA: TGCAGTGCTAGAGATTGGCTAGCGGGAGGGCCGGGGTACAATGAGCAGTTCTTC
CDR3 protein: CSARDWLAGGPGYNEQFF